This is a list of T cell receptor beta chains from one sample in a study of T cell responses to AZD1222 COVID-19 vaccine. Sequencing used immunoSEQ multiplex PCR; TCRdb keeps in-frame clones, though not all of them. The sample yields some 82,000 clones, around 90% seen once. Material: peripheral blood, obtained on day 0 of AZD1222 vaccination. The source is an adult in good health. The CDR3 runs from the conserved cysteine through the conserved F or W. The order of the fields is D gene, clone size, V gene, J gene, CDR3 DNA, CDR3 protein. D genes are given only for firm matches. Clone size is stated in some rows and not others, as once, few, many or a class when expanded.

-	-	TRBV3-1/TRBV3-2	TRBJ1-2	TGTGCCAGCAGCCAAGATCTTTTGTCAGGGGTAGGCTACACCTTC	CASSQDLLSGVGYTF
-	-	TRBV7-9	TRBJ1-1	TGTGCCAGCAGCTTAGGTCAGAACACTGAAGCTTTCTTT	CASSLGQNTEAFF
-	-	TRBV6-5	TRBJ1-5	TGTGCCAGCAGTTATGCTGGGGGCAATCAGCCCCAGCATTTT	CASSYAGGNQPQHF
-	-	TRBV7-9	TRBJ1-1	TGTGCCAGCAGCTCCGAGGGGGGAACTTTCTTT	CASSSEGGTFF
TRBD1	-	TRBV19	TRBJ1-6	TGTGCCAGTAGCCAGACAGGGGGCAATAATTCACCCCTCCACTTT	CASSQTGGNNSPLHF
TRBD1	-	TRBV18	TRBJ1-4	TGTGCCAGCTCGTACAATTCGATGACAGGGACAACTAATGAAAAACTGTTTTTT	CASSYNSMTGTTNEKLFF
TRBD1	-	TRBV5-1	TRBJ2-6	TGCGCCAGCAGCTCCCAGGGGACAGGGACCTCTGGGGCCAACGTCCTGACTTTC	CASSSQGTGTSGANVLTF
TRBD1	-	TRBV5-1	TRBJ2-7	TGCGCCAGCAGCCCCACCTTCGGACAGGGCGTCTACGAGCAGTACTTC	CASSPTFGQGVYEQYF
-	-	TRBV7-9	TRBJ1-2	TGTGCCAGCAGCCTCCTAGGTACTAACTATGGCTACACCTTC	CASSLLGTNYGYTF
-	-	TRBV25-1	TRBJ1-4	TGTGCCAGCAGGACGGAGGGTAAATGGGATGAAAAACTGTTTTTT	CASRTEGKWDEKLFF
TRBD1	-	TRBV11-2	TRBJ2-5	TGTGCCAGCAGCTTAGTCAGGGGGAAAGAGACCCAGTACTTC	CASSLVRGKETQYF
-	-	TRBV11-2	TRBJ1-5	TGTGCCAGCAGCGCGGGGAGCCCCGGGCAGCCCCAGCATTTT	CASSAGSPGQPQHF
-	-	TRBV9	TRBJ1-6	TGTGCCAGCAGCGCCCCGCCGAGCCCTGGGGATTCACCCCTCCACTTT	CASSAPPSPGDSPLHF
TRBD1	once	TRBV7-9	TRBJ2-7	TGTGCCAGCAGCACAGGGGCGTACGAGCAGTACTTC	CASSTGAYEQYF
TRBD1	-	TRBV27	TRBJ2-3	TGTGCCAGCAGCCGACAGGGGGGGACAGGTACGCAGTATTTT	CASSRQGGTGTQYF
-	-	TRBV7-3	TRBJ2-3	TGTGCCAGCAGCCCGTCTGGTAGCGGTCTCACAGATACGCAGTATTTT	CASSPSGSGLTDTQYF
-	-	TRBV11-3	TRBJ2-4	TGTGCCAGCAGCCTCACCACAAGTTCACTAGCCAAAAACATTCAGTACTTC	CASSLTTSSLAKNIQYF
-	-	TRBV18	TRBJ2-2	TGTGCCAGCTCACGCGGGGCAGCCGACACCGGGGAGCTGTTTTTT	CASSRGAADTGELFF
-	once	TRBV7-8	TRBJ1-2	TGTGCCAGCAGCCTAGGGGTATACTATGGCTACACCTTC	CASSLGVYYGYTF
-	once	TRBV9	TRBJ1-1	TGTGCCAGCAGCGTTCTCCCTGAAACTGAAGCTTTCTTT	CASSVLPETEAFF
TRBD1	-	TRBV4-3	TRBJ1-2	TGCGCCAGCAGCCTTGGGACAGGGGATAACTATGGCTACACCTTC	CASSLGTGDNYGYTF
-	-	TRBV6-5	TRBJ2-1	TGTGCCAGCAGTTACTCGTCGCGGGCCCCCCACAATGAGCAGTTCTTC	CASSYSSRAPHNEQFF
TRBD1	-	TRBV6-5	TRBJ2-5	TGTGCCAGCAGGGATATACAGGGGCGGGAGACCCAGTACTTC	CASRDIQGRETQYF